These 29 T cell receptor beta chains were sequenced from one sample in a study of radiotherapy plus CTLA-4 blockade in lung cancer. TCRdb's table, derived via immunoSEQ multiplex PCR, lists solely in-frame clones and lacks some. Here the sample spans approximately 94,000 clones, 80% to 85% being singletons. The sample in question was peripheral blood, obtained from a patient treated with radiotherapy plus ipilimumab. These receptors all come from a human donor with non-small cell lung cancer that progressed on radiotherapy plus ipilimumab.

The CDR3 protein is CASGPSKNTIYF. The DNA of the CDR3 is TGTGCTAGTGGTCCTTCCAAAAACACCATATATTTT. V is TRBV12-5 and J is TRBJ1-3; D call uncertain. This CDR3 comprises 12 residues. V was cut by 5 bases and J by 6 bases, with 8 bases left in between. Germline CDR1 and CDR2: LGHNT and FRNRAP. The full variable domain, rest sourced from reference TRBV12-5 and TRBJ1-3, is DARVTQTPRHKVTEMGQEVTMRCQPILGHNTVFWYRQTMMQGLELLAYFRNRAPLDDSGMPKDRFSAEMPDATLATLKIQPSEPRDSAVYFCASGPSKNTIYFGEGSWLTVV.

The CDR3 bases are TGTGCCAGCAGTGACTCGCCGGGGGCGTCGCAGCCCCAGCATTTT. This codes for CASSDSPGASQPQHF. The gene calls are TRBV6-4 and TRBJ1-5, with D maybe TRBD1 (6 bases). Trimming removed 0 bases at V and 7 bases at J, with 13 bases between. In germline, CDR1 is MRHNA, CDR2 SNTAGT. This CDR3 is built from 15 residues.

The rearrangement uses TRBV6-6 and TRBJ2-5; 8 bases line up with TRBD1. The CDR3 sequence is 15 residues long. Per germline, CDR1 MNHNY and CDR2 SVGAGI (reference sequence). Trimming at V came to 3 bases and at J to 5 bases, leaving 8 bases not matched to a gene. The CDR3 bases are TGTGCCAGCAGTTATTCTACAGGGGGGAGGGAGACCCAGTACTTC. This translates into CASSYSTGGRETQYF.

The genes are TRBV19 and TRBJ1-2; 9 nucleotides align to TRBD1. The CDR3 extends over 16 amino acids. The germline gives CDR1 LNHDA, CDR2 SQIVND (reference sequence). With 6 bases clipped from V and 2 bases from J, the junction kept 10 bases outside the gene matches. CDR3 sequence reads: CASSTQGGQGNYGYTF. The CDR3 DNA sequence: TGTGCCAGTAGCACCCAAGGCGGACAGGGGAACTATGGCTACACCTTC.

The V and J genes are TRBV2 and TRBJ2-7, with a possible D match to TRBD1 (6 bases). V dropped 8 bases and J dropped 3 bases, with 17 bases sitting between them. Germline CDR1 is SNHLY and CDR2 is FYNNEI. This CDR3 comprises 14 residues. DNA of the CDR3: TGTGCCAGCTGGGGGCCGACGGAGAACTACGAGCAGTACGTC. Its protein product is CASWGPTENYEQYV.

CDR3 region: CASSQGENSYNEQFF. As DNA, the CDR3 is TGCGCCAGCAGCCAAGGAGAAAACTCCTACAATGAGCAGTTCTTC. V is TRBV4-1 and J is TRBJ2-1; D unresolved. With 1 base removed from V and 0 bases from J, the gap between germline ends came to 7 bases. This CDR3 spans 15 amino acids. The germline CDR1 and CDR2 sequences are MGHRA and YSYEKL.

The chain joins TRBV7-3 to TRBJ2-2; no definite D call. V was clipped by 1 base and J by 5 bases, with 11 bases between them. The CDR3 runs to 15 residues. The germline V gene has CDR1 SGHTA and CDR2 FQGTGA. CDR3 amino acids: CASSLNRALTGELFF. The DNA for the CDR3 is TGTGCCAGCAGCTTAAACCGTGCCTTGACCGGGGAGCTGTTTTTT. Supplemented by reference TRBV7-3 and TRBJ2-2, the full variable domain reads GAGVSQTPSNKVTEKGKYVELRCDPISGHTALYWYRQSLGQGPEFLIYFQGTGAADDSGLPNDRFFAVRPEGSVSTLKIQRTERGDSAVYLCASSLNRALTGELFFGEGSRLTVL.

The sample holds one count of this clone. This chain uses TRBV13 with TRBJ2-5, with TRBD2 identical over 12 bases. The CDR3 contains 15 residues. Trimming removed 2 bases from V and 5 bases from J; junction bases left unmatched: 3. Germline CDR1 PRHDT, CDR2 FYEKMQ (reference sequence). CDR3 coding DNA: TGTGCCAGCAGCTTATCGGGGACTAGCGGGGAGACCCAGTACTTC. Protein product: CASSLSGTSGETQYF.

J is TRBJ2-2 and V is TRBV5-1; TRBD2 aligns across 9 bases. The CDR3 extends over 17 amino acids. Germline V gene lookup returns CDR1 SGHRS and CDR2 YFSETQ. The trim removed 2 bases at V and 0 bases at J, leaving 5 bases unmatched. CDR3 sequence: CASSLVLAGPNTGELFF. The CDR3 region has the DNA TGCGCCAGCAGCTTAGTACTAGCGGGCCCGAACACCGGGGAGCTGTTTTTT.

The chain combines TRBV6-5 with TRBJ1-1; 8 bases line up with TRBD1. V lost 5 bases to trimming and J lost 7 bases; unmatched junction nucleotides: 9. This CDR3 has 14 residues. CDR1 is MNHEY, CDR2 SVGAGI, per germline. CDR3 DNA: TGTGCCAGCAGTCACAGGGGGGAATCAGGTGAAGCTTTCTTT. Its protein product is CASSHRGESGEAFF.

This chain joins TRBV25-1 and TRBJ2-7; D remains ambiguous. V gave up 0 bases and J gave up 5 bases, with 14 bases separating them. The CDR3 is 15 amino acids. CDR1 and CDR2 from the germline V gene are MGHDK and SYGVNS. The CDR3 nucleotides read TGTGCCAGCAGTGAATATGACACCCTTATCCACGAGCAGTACTTC. Its protein is CASSEYDTLIHEQYF.

The chain is built from TRBV5-1 and TRBJ2-1, with D maybe TRBD1 (6 bases). The CDR3 spans 14 residues. CDR1 is SGHRS, CDR2 YFSETQ, per germline. V lost 4 bases to trimming and J lost 7 bases, with 15 bases between them. CDR3 sequence (DNA): TGCGCCAGCAGCAGTACACAGGGTCTGAATGAGCAGTTCTTC. This gives the protein CASSSTQGLNEQFF.

The chain links TRBV28 to TRBJ2-1, with D possibly being TRBD1 or TRBD2 (5 bases each). V was pared by 6 bases and J by 12 bases, with 15 bases between. CDR1 is MDHEN and CDR2 is SYDVKM in the germline V gene. The CDR3 has 12 amino acids. The CDR3 here is CASRLNSGRQFF. CDR3 bases: TGTGCCAGCAGGCTAAACTCAGGGAGGCAGTTCTTC.

The chain joins TRBV30 to TRBJ1-2; D is undetermined. With 2 bases removed from V and 6 bases from J, the gap between germline ends came to 7 bases. Germline V gene sequence: CDR1 GTSNPN, CDR2 SVGIG (reference sequence). The CDR3 consists of 11 residues. CDR3 coding DNA: TGTGCCTGGAGTATTGGGCATGGCTACACCTTC. Translation: CAWSIGHGYTF.

V and J are TRBV28 and TRBJ2-3; D might be TRBD1 (6 bases). Trimming stripped 2 bases from V and 5 bases from J, with 11 bases between. The CDR3 has 14 amino acids. Per the germline V gene, CDR1 is MDHEN and CDR2 is SYDVKM. CDR3 nucleotide sequence: TGTGCCAGCAGTTTAGAAACAGGGTTAGATACGCAGTATTTT. It translates to CASSLETGLDTQYF.

With respect to this clone: The sample has other DNA sequences that encode this CDR3 too. J is TRBJ2-7 and V is TRBV27, with D possibly TRBD2 on 7 matching bases. Germline V gives CDR1 MNHEY, CDR2 SMNVEV (reference sequence). The length of the CDR3 is 15 residues. V was clipped by 3 bases and J by 3 bases, with 15 bases between them. CDR3 amino acids: CASSLTPGGSYEQYF. The CDR3 nucleotides read TGTGCCAGCAGTTTGACTCCGGGGGGCAGCTACGAGCAGTACTTC.

This clone turned up a few times. The chain uses TRBV5-1 and TRBJ2-1; 11 nucleotides align to TRBD1. There are 15 residues in the CDR3. Germline assignment: CDR1 SGHRS and CDR2 YFSETQ. With 7 bases clipped from V and 7 bases from J, the junction kept 10 bases outside the gene matches. The CDR3 loop is CASRQRTGGENEQFF. The CDR3 DNA reads as TGCGCCAGCCGGCAGAGGACAGGGGGCGAAAATGAGCAGTTCTTC.

The gene calls are TRBV9 and TRBJ1-2, with 10 bases fitting TRBD1. The CDR3 is 13 residues long. The J segment lost 6 bases and the V segment lost 2 bases, leaving 1 base of the junction unmatched. From germline, CDR1 is SGDLS and CDR2 YYNGEE. CDR3 region: CASSVGQGDGYTF. DNA for the CDR3: TGTGCCAGCAGCGTCGGACAGGGGGATGGCTACACCTTC.

This chain joins TRBV5-1 and TRBJ2-3, with D hard to call. Per germline, CDR1 SGHRS and CDR2 YFSETQ. Trimming removed 2 bases from V and 2 bases from J, with 12 bases in between. The CDR3 extends over 15 amino acids. CDR3 DNA: TGCGCCAGCAGCTTAAAAGGGCAGTTCACAGATACGCAGTATTTT. Translated, it gives CASSLKGQFTDTQYF.

The rearrangement joins TRBV6-6 to TRBJ1-5; 7 bases map to TRBD1. The V gene end was trimmed by 6 bases and the J gene end by 2 bases; junction bases not matched to a gene: 4. The CDR3 has 14 residues. Germline V gives CDR1 MNHNY, CDR2 SVGAGI (reference sequence). The CDR3: CASRRQGGNQPQHF. In DNA form, the CDR3 reads TGTGCCAGCAGGCGACAGGGAGGCAATCAGCCCCAGCATTTT.

This chain connects TRBV5-4 to TRBJ2-7; TRBD1 aligns across 8 bases. CDR3 length: 14 residues. Germline V gives CDR1 SGHNT, CDR2 YYREEE (reference sequence). V lost 4 bases to trimming and J lost 0 bases; unmatched junction nucleotides: 3. The DNA of the CDR3 is TGTGCCAGCAGCCCGGGACAGGTCTCCTACGAGCAGTACTTC. Protein sequence: CASSPGQVSYEQYF.

This rearrangement joins TRBV5-4 to TRBJ1-1; 11 positions match TRBD1. This CDR3 contains 14 residues. Germline assignment: CDR1 SGHNT and CDR2 YYREEE (reference sequence). J was trimmed by 5 bases and V by 4 bases; bases with no gene match: 4. CDR3 bases: TGTGCCAGCAGCAGGGACAGGGGGGCGACTGAAGCTTTCTTT. As protein: CASSRDRGATEAFF.

The chain is built from TRBV27 and TRBJ2-1; 7 nucleotides line up with TRBD2. Per germline, CDR1 MNHEY and CDR2 SMNVEV (reference sequence). The CDR3 has 18 residues. V was clipped by 1 base and J by 4 bases; unmatched bases: 13. CDR3 sequence (DNA): TGTGCCAGCAGTTTATATTTCGTTATCGGCGGGAGTTACAATGAGCAGTTCTTC. Its protein product is CASSLYFVIGGSYNEQFF.

The rearrangement links TRBV7-9 to TRBJ2-1; D possibly uses TRBD1 or TRBD2 (5 bases each). V dropped 3 bases and J dropped 8 bases, with 14 bases sitting between them. Germline loops: CDR1 SEHNR, CDR2 FQNEAQ (reference sequence). The CDR3 contains 14 residues. CDR3 amino acids: CASSFEGLSHEQFF. In DNA form, the CDR3 reads TGTGCCAGCAGCTTCGAGGGGCTCTCACATGAGCAGTTCTTC.

The chain uses TRBV2 and TRBJ2-5; D unresolved. From germline, CDR1 is SNHLY and CDR2 FYNNEI. The CDR3 covers 14 residues. V gave up 4 bases and J gave up 1 base, with 10 bases separating them. The CDR3 DNA sequence: TGTGCCAGCAGTGTTGGCCGGGTCCAAGAGACCCAGTACTTC. Amino acids: CASSVGRVQETQYF. The full variable domain, with the rest looked up from reference TRBV2 and TRBJ2-5, is EPEVTQTPSHQVTQMGQEVILRCVPISNHLYFYWYRQILGQKVEFLVSFYNNEISEKSEIFDDQFSVERPDGSNFTLKIRSTKLEDSAMYFCASSVGRVQETQYFGPGTRLLVL.

Comments on this clone: This is likely a read error, given that the CDR3 carries no conserved phenylalanine or tryptophan at its end. The V and J genes are TRBV5-4 and TRBJ2-7; 12 bases agree with TRBD2. V was pared by 0 bases and J by 7 bases, with 5 bases of the junction left unmatched. Germline CDR1 and CDR2: SGHNT and YYREEE (reference sequence). The CDR3 covers 15 residues. CDR3 sequence: CASSLASGRAGEQYG. The CDR3, as DNA: TGTGCCAGCAGCTTGGCTAGCGGGAGGGCGGGGGAGCAGTACGGC.

This clone was picked up a small number of times. J is TRBJ1-3 and V is TRBV4-1; D remains ambiguous. Between the trimmed V and J ends, which lost 1 base and 0 bases, there was a span of 7 bases. The germline CDR1 and CDR2 sequences are MGHRA and YSYEKL. This CDR3 contains 15 residues. CDR3 loop: CASSQVLGSGNTIYF. CDR3 nucleotide sequence: TGCGCCAGCAGCCAAGTTCTCGGCTCTGGAAACACCATATATTTT.

The rearrangement joins TRBV15 to TRBJ1-2; the D gene is possibly TRBD1 (5 bases). This CDR3 region has 13 residues. Germline loops: CDR1 LNHNV, CDR2 YYDKDF (reference sequence). Trimming removed 2 bases from V and 3 bases from J, with 7 bases in between. CDR3 amino acids: CATSRQGDYGYTF. The CDR3 DNA reads TGTGCCACCAGCAGACAGGGAGACTATGGCTACACCTTC.

The chain links TRBV7-8 to TRBJ2-1; 16 bases agree with TRBD2. Germline V gene sequence: CDR1 SGHVS, CDR2 FQNEAQ. CDR3 size: 19 residues. Losses at the gene ends were 1 base for V and 5 bases for J; bases not matched to a gene: 8. The DNA of the CDR3 is TGTGCCAGCAGCTTAGGCGCAGGGACTAGCGGGAGGGCCCACAATGAGCAGTTCTTC. Translated: CASSLGAGTSGRAHNEQFF.